One and the same sample provided the 12 T cell receptor beta chains below, sequenced in a study of technical replicates of blood from several donors. Assay used: immunoSEQ multiplex PCR; TCRdb lists only in-frame clones, some missing. The data contain tens of thousands of clones, about 91% of them singletons. The sequenced sample consisted of T cells isolated from PBMCs. These receptors were taken from a human donor in good health.

V gene TRBV28 combines with J gene TRBJ1-6; possibly TRBD1 for D (6 bases). Germline V gene data show CDR1 as MDHEN and CDR2 as SYDVKM. Trimming took off 10 bases at V and 3 bases at J, with 10 bases between the two ends. This CDR3 comprises 13 residues. Here the CDR3 reads CATQGIYNSPLHF. In nucleotides, the CDR3 is TGTGCCACCCAGGGGATCTATAATTCACCCCTCCACTTT.

The chain has TRBV6-6 and TRBJ1-1; unclear D gene. The CDR3 is made up of 15 amino acids. From germline, CDR1 is MNHNY and CDR2 SVGAGI (reference sequence). V was shortened by 2 bases and J by 2 bases, with 12 bases between the two germline ends. The CDR3 region has the DNA TGTGCCAGCAGTTACCGCGGAGGGCCTAACACTGAAGCTTTCTTT. As protein: CASSYRGGPNTEAFF.

The rearrangement links TRBV5-1 to TRBJ1-1; the match to TRBD1 covers 7 bases. The CDR3 has 19 residues. V was pared by 3 bases and J by 0 bases, with 17 bases of the junction left unmatched. Per germline, CDR1 SGHRS and CDR2 YFSETQ. The DNA for the CDR3 is TGCGCCAGCAGCTCCTCCCGATTGACAGGGAGGTATATGAACACTGAAGCTTTCTTT. This sequence encodes CASSSSRLTGRYMNTEAFF.

This chain connects TRBV15 to TRBJ1-1; maybe TRBD1 (5 bases). The CDR3 consists of 15 residues. V was shortened by 4 bases and J by 1 base, with 13 bases between the two germline ends. Germline lookup yields CDR1 LNHNV and CDR2 YYDKDF (reference sequence). CDR3 sequence: CATSTWAGSNTEAFF. The CDR3 DNA reads TGTGCCACCAGCACCTGGGCAGGGTCGAACACTGAAGCTTTCTTT.

The chain couples TRBV5-1 to TRBJ1-5; 9 bases agree with TRBD1. CDR1 is SGHRS and CDR2 is YFSETQ in the germline V gene. V lost 4 bases, J lost 1 base, and 3 bases stayed unmatched. The CDR3 is 15 amino acids. CDR3 DNA sequence: TGCGCCAGCAGCGACGGGACAGGGAGCAATCAGCCCCAGCATTTT. Translating gives CASSDGTGSNQPQHF.

The chain joins TRBV12-5 to TRBJ2-1; D uncertain. Germline CDR1 and CDR2: LGHNT and FRNRAP. This CDR3 comprises 16 residues. Trimming stripped 2 bases from V and 4 bases from J, with 15 bases between. The CDR3 DNA sequence: TGTGCTAGTGGTTTGCGGGTAGCCCCGACTTACAATGAGCAGTTCTTC. It translates to CASGLRVAPTYNEQFF. Using reference TRBV12-5 and TRBJ2-1 for the parts outside the CDR3, the full variable domain is DARVTQTPRHKVTEMGQEVTMRCQPILGHNTVFWYRQTMMQGLELLAYFRNRAPLDDSGMPKDRFSAEMPDATLATLKIQPSEPRDSAVYFCASGLRVAPTYNEQFFGPGTRLTVL.

This chain joins TRBV2 and TRBJ2-7, with 8 bases matching TRBD1. CDR1 SNHLY and CDR2 FYNNEI come from the germline V gene. Trimming at V came to 6 bases and at J to 2 bases, leaving 9 bases not matched to a gene. The CDR3 contains 15 residues. In nucleotides, the CDR3 is TGTGCCAGCAGGCAGGGGACAGGCGCCCCCTACGAGCAGTACTTC. Protein product: CASRQGTGAPYEQYF.

Only one count was recorded for this clone. The chain has TRBV2 and TRBJ1-4, with unresolved D. V lost 7 bases, J lost 3 bases, and 9 bases lay in between. CDR1 and CDR2 (germline): SNHLY, FYNNEI. This CDR3 is built from 13 residues. The DNA of the CDR3 is TGTGCCAGCATCAGGTTCTCTAATGAAAAACTGTTTTTT. The encoded protein is CASIRFSNEKLFF.

The CDR3: CASSEYQGRTSYEQYF. The CDR3 DNA reads TGTGCCAGCAGCGAGTATCAGGGGAGAACATCCTACGAGCAGTACTTC. The chain uses TRBV9 and TRBJ2-7, with a weak D call TRBD1 (6 bases). V shed 3 bases and J shed 1 base, with 17 bases lying between them. The CDR3 consists of 16 residues. Germline V lookup: CDR1 SGDLS, CDR2 YYNGEE. Full variable domain (outside the CDR3, taken from reference TRBV9 and TRBJ2-7): DSGVTQTPKHLITATGQRVTLRCSPRSGDLSVYWYQQSLDQGLQFLIQYYNGEERAKGNILERFSAQQFPDLHSELNLSSLELGDSALYFCASSEYQGRTSYEQYFGPGTRLTVT.

The chain recombines TRBV6-6 with TRBJ1-2; 7 bases agree with TRBD1. The ends lost 0 bases at V and 8 bases at J; junction bases unmatched: 6. The CDR3 covers 14 residues. Germline V gene lookup returns CDR1 MNHNY and CDR2 SVGAGI (reference sequence). CDR3: CASSYSDTGEGYTF. As DNA, the CDR3 is TGTGCCAGCAGTTACTCAGACACAGGGGAGGGCTACACCTTC.

This sequence joins TRBV4-2 and TRBJ2-7; 9 nucleotides line up with TRBD1. Germline CDR1 and CDR2: LGHNA and YNFKEQ. The CDR3 spans 17 residues. After removal of 0 bases from V and 3 bases from J, the junction contained 9 bases not matched to a gene. In nucleotides, the CDR3 is TGTGCCAGCAGCCAAGAGAGGCGTACAGGGGGCATCTACGAGCAGTACTTC. Translating it yields CASSQERRTGGIYEQYF.

V is TRBV6-6 and J is TRBJ2-2; possible D gene TRBD1, 6 bases. The CDR3 loop spans 16 amino acids. V lost 3 bases and J lost 0, with 11 bases in between. Germline values: CDR1 MNHNY, CDR2 SVGAGI (reference sequence). The CDR3 nucleotides are TGTGCCAGCAGTTATTCAGGGGTTGCGAACACCGGGGAGCTGTTTTTT. It yields the protein CASSYSGVANTGELFF.